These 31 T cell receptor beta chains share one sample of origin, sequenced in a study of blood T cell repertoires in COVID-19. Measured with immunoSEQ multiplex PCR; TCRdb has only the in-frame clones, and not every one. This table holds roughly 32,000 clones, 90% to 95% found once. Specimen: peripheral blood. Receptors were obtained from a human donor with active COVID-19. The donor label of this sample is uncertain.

The CDR3 DNA reads as TGTGCCAGCAGCTCCGGGACAGGACCCTCCTACGAGCAGTACTTC. Translating gives CASSSGTGPSYEQYF. The chain couples TRBV6-5 to TRBJ2-7, with 8 bases identical to TRBD1. CDR1 and CDR2 from the germline V gene are MNHEY and SVGAGI. J gave up 0 bases and V 6 bases, and 7 bases lay outside the gene matches. There are 15 residues in the CDR3.

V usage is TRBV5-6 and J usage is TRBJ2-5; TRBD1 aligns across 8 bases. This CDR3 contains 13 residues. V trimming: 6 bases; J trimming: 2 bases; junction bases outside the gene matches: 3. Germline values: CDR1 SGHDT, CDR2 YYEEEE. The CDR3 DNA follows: TGTGCCAGCATGTGGACAGGGCAAGAGACCCAGTACTTC. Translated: CASMWTGQETQYF.

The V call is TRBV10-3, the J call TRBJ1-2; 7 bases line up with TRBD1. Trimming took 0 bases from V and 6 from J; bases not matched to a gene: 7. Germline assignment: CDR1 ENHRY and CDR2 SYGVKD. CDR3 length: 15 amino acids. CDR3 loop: CAISESLGRGNGYTF. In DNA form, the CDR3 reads TGTGCCATCAGTGAGTCGTTAGGCAGGGGGAATGGCTACACCTTC.

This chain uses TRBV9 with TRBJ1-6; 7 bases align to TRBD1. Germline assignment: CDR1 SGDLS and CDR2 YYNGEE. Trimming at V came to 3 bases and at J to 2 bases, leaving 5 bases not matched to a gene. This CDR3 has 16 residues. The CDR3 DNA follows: TGTGCCAGCAGCGCCGGGGACAGTACCTATAATTCACCCCTCCACTTT. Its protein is CASSAGDSTYNSPLHF.

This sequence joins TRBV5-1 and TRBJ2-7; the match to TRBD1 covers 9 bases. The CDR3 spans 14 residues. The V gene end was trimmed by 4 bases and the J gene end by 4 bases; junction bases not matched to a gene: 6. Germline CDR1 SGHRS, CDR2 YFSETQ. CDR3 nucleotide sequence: TGCGCCAGCAGCAGGACAGGGGCCGCTTACGAGCAGTACTTC. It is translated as CASSRTGAAYEQYF.

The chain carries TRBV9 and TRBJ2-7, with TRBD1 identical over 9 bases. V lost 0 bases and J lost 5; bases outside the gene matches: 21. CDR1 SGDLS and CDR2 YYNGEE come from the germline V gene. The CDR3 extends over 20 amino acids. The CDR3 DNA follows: TGTGCCAGCAGCGTAGCTACAGGAACAGGGGGCAACAGTGGCGTCCACGAGCAGTACTTC. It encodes CASSVATGTGGNSGVHEQYF. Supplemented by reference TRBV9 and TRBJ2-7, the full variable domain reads DSGVTQTPKHLITATGQRVTLRCSPRSGDLSVYWYQQSLDQGLQFLIQYYNGEERAKGNILERFSAQQFPDLHSELNLSSLELGDSALYFCASSVATGTGGNSGVHEQYFGPGTRLTVT.

CDR3 loop: CASTGQSTDGYTF. The DNA for the CDR3 is TGTGCCAGTACTGGACAGAGCACGGATGGCTACACCTTC. This rearrangement joins TRBV19 to TRBJ1-2; tentative D call: TRBD1 (6 bases). The CDR3 runs 13 residues. CDR1 and CDR2 from the germline V gene are LNHDA and SQIVND (reference sequence). The V end lost 7 bases, the J end lost 6 bases, and 15 bases lay between the germline ends.

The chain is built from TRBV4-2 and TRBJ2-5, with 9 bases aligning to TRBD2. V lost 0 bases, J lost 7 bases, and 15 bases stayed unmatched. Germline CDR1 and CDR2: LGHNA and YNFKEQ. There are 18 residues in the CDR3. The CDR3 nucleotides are TGTGCCAGCAGCCAAGATCTGGCTAGCGGGATGGGAGGGAGGACCCAGTACTTC. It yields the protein CASSQDLASGMGGRTQYF.

The CDR3 sequence: CAWSVIPGWDTQYF. CDR3 nucleotide sequence: TGTGCCTGGAGTGTAATTCCAGGGTGGGATACGCAGTATTTT. The V gene is TRBV30, the J gene TRBJ2-3, with a tentative D call TRBD1 (5 bases). Between the trimmed V and J ends, which lost 0 bases and 6 bases, there was a span of 13 bases. In germline, CDR1 is GTSNPN, CDR2 SVGIG (reference sequence). This CDR3 comprises 14 residues.

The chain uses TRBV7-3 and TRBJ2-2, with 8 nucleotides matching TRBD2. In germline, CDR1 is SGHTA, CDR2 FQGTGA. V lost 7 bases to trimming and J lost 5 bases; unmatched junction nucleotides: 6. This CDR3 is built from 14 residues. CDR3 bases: TGTGCCAGCACCCCCGGGACTAGGACCGGGGAGCTGTTTTTT. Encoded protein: CASTPGTRTGELFF. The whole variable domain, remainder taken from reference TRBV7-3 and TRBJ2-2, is GAGVSQTPSNKVTEKGKYVELRCDPISGHTALYWYRQSLGQGPEFLIYFQGTGAADDSGLPNDRFFAVRPEGSVSTLKIQRTERGDSAVYLCASTPGTRTGELFFGEGSRLTVL.

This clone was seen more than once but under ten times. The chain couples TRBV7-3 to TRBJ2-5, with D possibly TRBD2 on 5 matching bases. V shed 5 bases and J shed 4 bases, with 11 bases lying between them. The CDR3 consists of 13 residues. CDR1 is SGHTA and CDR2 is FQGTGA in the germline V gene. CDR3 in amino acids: CASSNGLGETQYF. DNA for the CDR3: TGTGCCAGCAGCAACGGACTGGGAGAGACCCAGTACTTC.

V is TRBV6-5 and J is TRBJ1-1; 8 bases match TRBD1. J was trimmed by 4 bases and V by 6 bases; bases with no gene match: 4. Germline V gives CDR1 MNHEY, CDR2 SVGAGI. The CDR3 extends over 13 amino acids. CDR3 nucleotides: TGTGCCAGCAGCCGCGGACAGGGCACTGAAGCTTTCTTT. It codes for CASSRGQGTEAFF.

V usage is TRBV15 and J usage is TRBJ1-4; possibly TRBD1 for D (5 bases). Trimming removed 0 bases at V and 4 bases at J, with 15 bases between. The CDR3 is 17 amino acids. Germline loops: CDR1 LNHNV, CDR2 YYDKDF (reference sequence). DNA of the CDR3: TGTGCCACCAGCAGAGATCCTTTCAGGGTAATTAATGAAAAACTGTTTTTT. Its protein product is CATSRDPFRVINEKLFF.

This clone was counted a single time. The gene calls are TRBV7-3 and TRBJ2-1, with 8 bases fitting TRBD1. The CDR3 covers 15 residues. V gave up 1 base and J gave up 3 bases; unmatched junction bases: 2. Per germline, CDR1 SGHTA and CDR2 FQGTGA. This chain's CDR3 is CASSLRGQDYNEQFF. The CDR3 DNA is TGTGCCAGCAGCTTAAGGGGACAGGACTACAATGAGCAGTTCTTC.

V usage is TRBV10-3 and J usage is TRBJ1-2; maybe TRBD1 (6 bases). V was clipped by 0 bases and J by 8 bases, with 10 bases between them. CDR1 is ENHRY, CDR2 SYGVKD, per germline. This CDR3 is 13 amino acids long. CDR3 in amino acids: CAISESGGDGYTF. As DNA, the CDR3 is TGTGCCATCAGTGAGTCAGGGGGGGACGGCTACACCTTC.

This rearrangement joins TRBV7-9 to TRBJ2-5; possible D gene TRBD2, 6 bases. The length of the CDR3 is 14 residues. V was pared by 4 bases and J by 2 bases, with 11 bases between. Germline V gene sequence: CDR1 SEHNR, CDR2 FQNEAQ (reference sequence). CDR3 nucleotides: TGTGCCAGCAGCTGGACCGGGAGACAAGAGACCCAGTACTTC. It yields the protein CASSWTGRQETQYF.

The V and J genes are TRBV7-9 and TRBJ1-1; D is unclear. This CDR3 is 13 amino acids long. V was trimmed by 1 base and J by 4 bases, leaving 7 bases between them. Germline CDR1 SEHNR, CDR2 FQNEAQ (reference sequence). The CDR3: CASSLVPSTEAFF. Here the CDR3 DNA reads TGTGCCAGCAGCTTAGTACCCAGCACTGAAGCTTTCTTT.

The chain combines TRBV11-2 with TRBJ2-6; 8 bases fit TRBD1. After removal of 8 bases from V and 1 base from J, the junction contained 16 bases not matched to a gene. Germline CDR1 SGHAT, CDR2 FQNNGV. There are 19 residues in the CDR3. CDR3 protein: CASAPKRDRRWSGANVLTF. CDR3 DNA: TGTGCCAGCGCTCCGAAGAGGGACAGGAGGTGGTCTGGGGCCAACGTCCTGACTTTC.

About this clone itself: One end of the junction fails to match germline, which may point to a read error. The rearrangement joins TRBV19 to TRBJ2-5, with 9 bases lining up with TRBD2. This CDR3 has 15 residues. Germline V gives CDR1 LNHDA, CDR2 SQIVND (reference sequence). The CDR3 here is CASSETSGNQEAQYF. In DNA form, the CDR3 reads TGTGCCAGTTCTGAGACTAGCGGCAATCAAGAGGCCCAGTACTTC.

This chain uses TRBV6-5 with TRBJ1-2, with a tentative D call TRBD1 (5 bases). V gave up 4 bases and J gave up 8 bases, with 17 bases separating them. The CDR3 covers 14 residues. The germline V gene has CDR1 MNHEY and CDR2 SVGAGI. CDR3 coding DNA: TGTGCCAGCAGTTCCTCGGCAGGGTCTGACGGCTACACCTTC. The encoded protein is CASSSSAGSDGYTF.

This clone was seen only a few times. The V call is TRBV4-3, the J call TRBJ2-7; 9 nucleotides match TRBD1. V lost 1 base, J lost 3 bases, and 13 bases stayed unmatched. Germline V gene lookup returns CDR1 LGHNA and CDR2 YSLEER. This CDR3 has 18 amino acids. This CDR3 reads CASSQAIKTDRGRYEQYF. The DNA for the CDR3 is TGCGCCAGCAGCCAAGCCATAAAAACGGACAGGGGCCGCTACGAGCAGTACTTC.

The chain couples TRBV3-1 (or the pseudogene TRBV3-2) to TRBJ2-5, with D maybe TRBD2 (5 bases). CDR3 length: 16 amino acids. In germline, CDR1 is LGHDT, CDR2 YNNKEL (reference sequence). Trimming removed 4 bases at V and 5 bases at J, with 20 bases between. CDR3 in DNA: TGTGCCAGCAGCCGTTATACTAGATTAAGTGGCGAGACCCAGTACTTC. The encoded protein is CASSRYTRLSGETQYF.

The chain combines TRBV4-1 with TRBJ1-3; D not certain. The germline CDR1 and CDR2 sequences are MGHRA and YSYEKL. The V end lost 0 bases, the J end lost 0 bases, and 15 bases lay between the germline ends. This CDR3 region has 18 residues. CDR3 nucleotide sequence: TGCGCCAGCAGCCAAGAAAGCGACCGCGCTGACTCTGGAAACACCATATATTTT. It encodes CASSQESDRADSGNTIYF.

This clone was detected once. The CDR3 is CASKILASTYEQYF. For the CDR3, the DNA is TGTGCCAGCAAAATTCTAGCGTCCACCTACGAGCAGTACTTC. The chain employs TRBV5-6 and TRBJ2-7; D is perhaps TRBD2 (6 bases). Trimming shortened V by 6 bases and J by 2 bases, and 15 bases separated the two germline ends. CDR1 and CDR2 (germline): SGHDT, YYEEEE. The CDR3 is 14 residues long.

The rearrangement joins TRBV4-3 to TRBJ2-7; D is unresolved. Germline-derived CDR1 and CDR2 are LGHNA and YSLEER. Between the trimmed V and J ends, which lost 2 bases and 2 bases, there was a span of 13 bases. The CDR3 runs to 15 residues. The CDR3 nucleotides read TGCGCCAGCAGCCAAACCGAGACAAGGACCTACGAGCAGTACTTC. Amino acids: CASSQTETRTYEQYF.

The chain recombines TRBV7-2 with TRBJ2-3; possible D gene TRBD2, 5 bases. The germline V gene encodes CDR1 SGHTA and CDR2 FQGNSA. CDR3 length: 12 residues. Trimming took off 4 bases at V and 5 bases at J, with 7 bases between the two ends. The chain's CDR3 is CASSSRVDTQYF. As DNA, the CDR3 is TGTGCCAGCAGCTCGAGGGTAGATACGCAGTATTTT.

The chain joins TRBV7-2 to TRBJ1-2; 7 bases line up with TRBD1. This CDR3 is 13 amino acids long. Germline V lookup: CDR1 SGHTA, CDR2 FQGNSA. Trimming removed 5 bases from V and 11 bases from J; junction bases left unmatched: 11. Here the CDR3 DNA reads TGTGCCAGCAGCAATACCAGGGGGGATCTTTACACCTTC. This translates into CASSNTRGDLYTF.

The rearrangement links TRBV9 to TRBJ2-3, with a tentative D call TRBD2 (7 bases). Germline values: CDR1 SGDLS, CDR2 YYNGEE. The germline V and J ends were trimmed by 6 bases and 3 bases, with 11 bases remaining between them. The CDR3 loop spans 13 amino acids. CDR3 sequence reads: CASNGGPTDTQYF. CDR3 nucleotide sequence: TGTGCCAGCAACGGGGGGCCGACAGATACGCAGTATTTT. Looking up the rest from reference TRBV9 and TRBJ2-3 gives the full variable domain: DSGVTQTPKHLITATGQRVTLRCSPRSGDLSVYWYQQSLDQGLQFLIQYYNGEERAKGNILERFSAQQFPDLHSELNLSSLELGDSALYFCASNGGPTDTQYFGPGTRLTVL.

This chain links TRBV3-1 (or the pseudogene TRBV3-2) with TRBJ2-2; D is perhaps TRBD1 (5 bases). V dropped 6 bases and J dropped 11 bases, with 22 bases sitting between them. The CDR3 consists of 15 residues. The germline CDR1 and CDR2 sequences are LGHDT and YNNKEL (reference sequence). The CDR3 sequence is CASREGETGLSELFF. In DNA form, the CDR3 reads TGTGCCAGCAGGGAAGGAGAAACAGGCTTAAGCGAGCTGTTTTTT.

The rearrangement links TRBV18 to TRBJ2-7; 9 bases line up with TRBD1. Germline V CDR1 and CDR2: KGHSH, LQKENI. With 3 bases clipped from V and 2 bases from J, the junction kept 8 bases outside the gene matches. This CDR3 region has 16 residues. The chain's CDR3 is CASSPRDRAYAYEQYF. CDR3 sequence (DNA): TGTGCCAGCTCACCCCGGGACAGGGCATACGCCTACGAGCAGTACTTC. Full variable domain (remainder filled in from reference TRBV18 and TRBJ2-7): NAGVMQNPRHLVRRRGQEARLRCSPMKGHSHVYWYRQLPEEGLKFMVYLQKENIIDESGMPKERFSAEFPKEGPSILRIQQVVRGDSAAYFCASSPRDRAYAYEQYFGPGTRLTVT.

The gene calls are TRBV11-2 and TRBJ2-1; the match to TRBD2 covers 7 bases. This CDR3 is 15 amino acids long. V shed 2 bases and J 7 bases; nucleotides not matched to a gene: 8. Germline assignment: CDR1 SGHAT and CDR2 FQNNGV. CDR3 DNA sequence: TGTGCCAGCAGCTTAAGCGGTGTGGGAGGGAATGAGCAGTTCTTC. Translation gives CASSLSGVGGNEQFF. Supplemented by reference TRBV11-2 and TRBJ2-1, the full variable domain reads EAGVAQSPRYKIIEKRQSVAFWCNPISGHATLYWYQQILGQGPKLLIQFQNNGVVDDSQLPKDRFSAERLKGVDSTLKIQPAKLEDSAVYLCASSLSGVGGNEQFFGPGTRLTVL.